A single sample gave rise to the 22 T cell receptor beta chains below, sequenced in a study of T cells in Graves' hyperthyroidism and ophthalmopathy (dated by TCRdb to between 2018 and 2020). Library method: multiplex PCR. This sample was sequenced with an Illumina HiSeq 2000. TCR beta CDR3 regions were amplified from RNA transcripts. The TCR CDR3 was subjected to a first round of RT-PCR using the HTBI primer set and the Qiagen OneStep RT-PCR kit. TCRdb reprocessing: public reads trimmed at Q25 with fastp, clones called with MiXCR, in-frame beta chains kept. Rows with one shared CDR3 protein collapse into an entry with the most common genes and DNA. The sample table contains about 400,000 distinct CDR3 sequences; only one count was recorded for under 15% of them. The ten largest account for 32% of the sample. Sequencing was done on a sample of blood. The source of these receptors is a woman aged 25 to 45 with Graves' hyperthyroidism.

In this sample, this clonotype turned up many times. The chain is built from TRBV28 and TRBJ2-7, with D possibly being TRBD2 (6 bases). Germline V gives CDR1 MDHEN, CDR2 SYDVKM. Trimming removed 4 bases from V and 3 bases from J, with 19 bases in between. This CDR3 has 16 amino acids. The CDR3 coding sequence is TGTGCCAGCAGTTCGCTCGGGGGAAGGGGAGGCTACGAGCAGTACTTC. It is translated as CASSSLGGRGGYEQYF.

This clonotype showed up many times. V is TRBV28 and J is TRBJ1-3; D is ambiguous. Germline V gene sequence: CDR1 MDHEN, CDR2 SYDVKM. The CDR3 sequence is 17 residues long. V shed 1 base and J shed 4 bases, with 17 bases lying between them. The CDR3 DNA sequence: TGTGCCAGCAGTTTATCCGCCCAGGAGGGCTCCGGAAACACCATATATTTT. Its translation: CASSLSAQEGSGNTIYF.

This clonotype was recorded at least ten times. The V gene is TRBV12-3 or TRBV12-4, the J gene TRBJ1-2; D not resolved. With 6 bases removed from V and 7 bases from J, the gap between germline ends came to 12 bases. The CDR3 spans 12 residues. CDR3 in amino acids: CASSPESLGYTF. DNA of the CDR3: TGTGCCAGCAGCCCAGAGTCCCTTGGCTACACCTTC.

This clonotype showed up many times. V is TRBV3-1 and J is TRBJ1-1, with a weak D call TRBD1 (5 bases). V gave up 4 bases and J gave up 7 bases, with 13 bases separating them. The CDR3 spans 13 residues. The germline CDR1 and CDR2 sequences are LGHDT and YNNKEL (reference sequence). The DNA of the CDR3 is TGTGCCAGCAGCCCCTCAGGGTGGGTTGAAGCTTTCTTT. Protein sequence: CASSPSGWVEAFF.

In its sample, this clonotype was seen many times. The chain combines TRBV2 with TRBJ1-1; 8 bases fit TRBD1. The CDR3 has 17 residues. V gave up 5 bases and J gave up 0 bases; unmatched junction bases: 11. Germline CDR1 is SNHLY and CDR2 is FYNNEI. CDR3 bases: TGTGCCAGCAGTTTTACAGGGGGAGGACTCATGAACACTGAAGCTTTCTTT. Protein sequence: CASSFTGGGLMNTEAFF.

This clonotype was observed many times. This chain links TRBV20-1 with TRBJ1-2, with TRBD1 matching 9 bases. This CDR3 region has 14 residues. Germline V gene data show CDR1 as DFQATT and CDR2 as SNEGSKA (reference sequence). J lost 8 bases, V lost 4 bases, and 11 bases had no gene match. The CDR3: CSATGQGRYKGYTF. In DNA, the CDR3 is TGCAGTGCTACCGGACAGGGGAGGTACAAGGGCTACACCTTC.

In its sample, this clonotype was seen many times. J is TRBJ2-1 and V is TRBV5-5; possible D gene TRBD2, 5 bases. The CDR3 spans 17 residues. Germline CDR1 and CDR2: SGHKS and YYEKEE (reference sequence). Trimming removed 4 bases from V and 2 bases from J, with 19 bases in between. CDR3 nucleotides: TGTGCCAGCAGCGTAATGGACGGGAATGGGCCCTACAATGAGCAGTTCTTC. This encodes CASSVMDGNGPYNEQFF.

This clonotype was observed at least ten times. V usage is TRBV7-2 and J usage is TRBJ2-7, with TRBD2 as a possible D gene (6 bases). The V end was cut by 3 bases, the J end by 0 bases, with 9 bases between. The germline V gene has CDR1 SGHTA and CDR2 FQGNSA. The CDR3 has 14 amino acids. The CDR3 nucleotides read TGTGCCAGCAGCTTGGACTATAGCTCCTACGAGCAGTACTTC. It encodes CASSLDYSSYEQYF.

In this sample, this clonotype turned up many times. Here the CDR3 reads CASSYREGDTEAFF. The CDR3 DNA sequence: TGTGCCAGCAGTTATCGAGAGGGGGACACTGAAGCTTTCTTT. The V call is TRBV12-3 or TRBV12-4, the J call TRBJ1-1, with D possibly TRBD1 on 6 matching bases. The CDR3 totals 14 residues. V shed 4 bases and J shed 3 bases, with 12 bases lying between them.

This clonotype was detected ten times or more. V usage is TRBV20-1 and J usage is TRBJ1-2; 7 nucleotides agree with TRBD1. Germline V gives CDR1 DFQATT, CDR2 SNEGSKA (reference sequence). The CDR3 runs 16 residues. V gave up 6 bases and J gave up 4 bases; unmatched junction bases: 17. Here the CDR3 DNA reads TGCAGTGCCCGACCGGAGGGGGCGGTTTGGAGCTATGGCTACACCTTC. Protein sequence: CSARPEGAVWSYGYTF.

V gene TRBV6-2 or TRBV6-3 combines with J gene TRBJ2-6, with D tentatively TRBD1 or TRBD2 (5 bases each). V gave up 3 bases and J gave up 10 bases, with 13 bases separating them. The CDR3 totals 14 residues. The germline gives CDR1 MNHEY, CDR2 SVGEGT. This CDR3 reads CASSYSGTENVLTF. For the CDR3, the DNA is TGTGCCAGCAGTTATTCCGGGACGGAAAACGTCCTGACTTTC.

The chain links TRBV7-2 to TRBJ1-5, with a possible D match to TRBD1 (6 bases). The V gene's germline CDR1 is SGHTA and CDR2 FQGNSA. Between the trimmed V and J ends, which lost 4 bases and 7 bases, there was a span of 17 bases. CDR3 length: 15 amino acids. CDR3 DNA sequence: TGTGCCAGCAGCTCAACAACAGGGCCCTGGCAGCCCCAGCATTTT. Amino acids: CASSSTTGPWQPQHF.

This rearrangement joins TRBV5-1 to TRBJ1-6; D is ambiguous. Germline V gene lookup returns CDR1 SGHRS and CDR2 YFSETQ. Between the trimmed V and J ends, which lost 5 bases and 5 bases, there was a span of 14 bases. CDR3 size: 15 residues. CDR3 coding DNA: TGCGCCAGCAGTAAAGTAGAGGTCAATAATTCACCCCTCCACTTT. The encoded protein is CASSKVEVNNSPLHF.

The table lists this clonotype with many counts. The chain combines TRBV3-1 with TRBJ2-5; 14 bases map to TRBD2. CDR3 length equals 16 residues. Germline V gives CDR1 LGHDT, CDR2 YNNKEL (reference sequence). J lost 5 bases, V lost 2 bases, and 4 bases had no gene match. This CDR3 is CASSQKGLAGVETQYF. CDR3 bases: TGTGCCAGCAGCCAAAAGGGACTAGCGGGAGTGGAGACCCAGTACTTC.

In its sample, this clonotype was seen many times. This sequence joins TRBV20-1 and TRBJ2-7; D call uncertain. The CDR3 loop spans 12 amino acids. Germline lookup yields CDR1 DFQATT and CDR2 SNEGSKA (reference sequence). Trimming removed 3 bases at V and 6 bases at J, with 12 bases between. CDR3 loop: CSARDLTGEQYF. Here the CDR3 DNA reads TGCAGTGCTAGGGATCTAACGGGCGAGCAGTACTTC.

The chain couples TRBV6-2 or TRBV6-3 to TRBJ1-4; 9 nucleotides match TRBD1. This CDR3 has 15 amino acids. J was trimmed by 5 bases and V by 2 bases; bases with no gene match: 3. CDR1 is MNHEY, CDR2 SVGEGT, per germline. CDR3 sequence reads: CASSYGGTGNEKLFF. In DNA form, the CDR3 reads TGTGCCAGCAGTTACGGCGGGACAGGGAATGAAAAACTGTTTTTT.

This clonotype came up a few times. This sequence joins TRBV6-1 and TRBJ2-2; 9 bases are a match to TRBD1. The V gene's germline CDR1 is MNHNS and CDR2 SASEGT. The CDR3 is 16 amino acids. J gave up 4 bases and V 6 bases, and 9 bases lay outside the gene matches. The CDR3 DNA reads as TGTGCCAGCAGAAAGGGACAGGGAGCACTCACCGGGGAGCTGTTTTTT. It specifies CASRKGQGALTGELFF.

This clonotype showed up many times. The chain recombines TRBV3-1 with TRBJ2-1; 11 bases match TRBD1. The CDR3 runs to 15 residues. V shed 4 bases, J shed 7 bases, and the junction held 6 bases outside the gene matches. CDR1 is LGHDT, CDR2 YNNKEL, per germline (reference sequence). The CDR3 spells CASSLWDRGTNEQFF. The CDR3 DNA reads TGTGCCAGCAGCCTCTGGGACAGGGGGACTAATGAGCAGTTCTTC.

This clonotype was counted between two and nine times. The rearrangement links TRBV10-3 to TRBJ2-1; 10 nucleotides align to TRBD2. Germline trimming cut 10 bases from V and 6 bases from J; bases unmatched to any gene: 6. The CDR3 is 13 amino acids. The germline V gene has CDR1 ENHRY and CDR2 SYGVKD. The CDR3 here is CATVAGGSNEQFF. CDR3 nucleotides: TGTGCCACCGTAGCGGGAGGAAGCAATGAGCAGTTCTTC.

This clonotype came up a few times. The V and J genes are TRBV27 and TRBJ2-1, with 8 bases lining up with TRBD2. CDR1 is MNHEY and CDR2 is SMNVEV in the germline V gene (reference sequence). The length of the CDR3 is 16 residues. Losses at the gene ends were 5 bases for V and 5 bases for J; bases not matched to a gene: 11. CDR3 in amino acids: CASSPLASGLNNEQFF. The CDR3 DNA reads TGTGCCAGCAGTCCGTTGGCTAGCGGGCTAAACAATGAGCAGTTCTTC.

About this clonotype: A much larger clone lies a single base off, so this may be a read error. The chain uses TRBV7-2 and TRBJ2-1, with 9 bases matching TRBD2. This CDR3 comprises 14 residues. Germline V lookup: CDR1 SGHTA, CDR2 FQGNSA. V lost 5 bases to trimming and J lost 9 bases; unmatched junction nucleotides: 8. CDR3 sequence (DNA): TGTGCCAGCAGCCAGCGGGAGGTTCAGGGTGAGCAGTTCTTC. Its protein is CASSQREVQGEQFF.

The J gene is TRBJ2-2, the V gene TRBV4-1, with D perhaps matching TRBD2 (5 bases). The CDR3 length is 17 residues. Germline V gene sequence: CDR1 MGHRA, CDR2 YSYEKL. V dropped 1 base and J dropped 4 bases, with 16 bases sitting between them. CDR3 loop: CASSQGRTYSSTGELFF. The DNA of the CDR3 is TGCGCCAGCAGCCAAGGCCGGACTTACTCGAGCACCGGGGAGCTGTTTTTT.